This entry features one T cell receptor (beta chain) sequence. Trimming took 6 bases from V and 4 from J; bases not matched to a gene: 6. The CDR3 loop spans 15 amino acids. Germline-derived CDR1 and CDR2 are MDHEN and SYDVKM. Original processing notes: Amplified reference gene primers provided the basis for estimating nucleated cell counts. Only in-frame clones appear in the TCRdb table, and some are missing; sequencing was by immunoSEQ multiplex PCR. The DNA was the basis for D and trimming; V, J and clone size are from that table. In the table there are roughly 27,000 clones, roughly 89% of which are singletons. This specimen belongs to a study of blood T cell repertoires in COVID-19. About the study: COVID-19 samples, acute and convalescent, were from the United States, Italy and Spain. Sources were T cells, B-cell-depleted T cells, or PBMCs; the material itself was cDNA or gDNA.

Sample: peripheral blood. The clonotype originates from a woman aged 60 to 75 with active COVID-19. J is TRBJ2-1 and V is TRBV28; TRBD2 matches at 10 bases. In DNA, the CDR3 is TGTGCCAGCAGGGCTAGCGGGAGCGGATACAATGAGCAGTTCTTC. Protein product: CASRASGSGYNEQFF.